These 17 T cell receptor beta chains originate from one sample sequenced in a study of tumor-infiltrating lymphocytes in localized non-small cell lung cancer. TCRdb's copy holds only in-frame clones and misses some; the assay was immunoSEQ multiplex PCR. The sample consists of about 13,000 clones, around 76% of them appearing once. Sequenced input: uninvolved lung tissue not adjacent to the tumor. Receptors were obtained from a human donor with non-small cell lung cancer.

The rearrangement joins TRBV28 to TRBJ2-7, with a possible D match to TRBD1 (5 bases). Trimming removed 8 bases from V and 3 bases from J, with 8 bases in between. The CDR3 consists of 11 residues. CDR1 and CDR2 (germline): MDHEN, SYDVKM. The CDR3, as DNA: TGTGCCAGCCAGGGAAACTACGAGCAGTACTTC. Protein: CASQGNYEQYF.

This chain uses TRBV28 with TRBJ1-4; 9 nucleotides match TRBD1. V was pared by 6 bases and J by 6 bases, with 8 bases of the junction left unmatched. CDR1 MDHEN and CDR2 SYDVKM come from the germline V gene. This CDR3 spans 15 amino acids. The CDR3 bases are TGTGCCAGCAGCCTTGGGGGACAGGGCGATGAAAAACTGTTTTTT. Protein sequence: CASSLGGQGDEKLFF. The full variable domain, its missing parts supplied by reference TRBV28 and TRBJ1-4, is DVKVTQSSRYLVKRTGEKVFLECVQDMDHENMFWYRQDPGLGLRLIYFSYDVKMKEKGDIPEGYSVSREKKERFSLILESASTNQTSMYLCASSLGGQGDEKLFFGSGTQLSVL.

The V call is TRBV6-1, the J call TRBJ1-5; D ambiguous. Trimming cost V 2 bases and J 3 bases, with 14 bases left between them. Germline V lookup: CDR1 MNHNS, CDR2 SASEGT. CDR3 size: 16 residues. CDR3 DNA: TGTGCCAGCAGTGAAAGTGTGGGGTTCTTCAATCAGCCCCAGCATTTT. Translating gives CASSESVGFFNQPQHF.

The chain combines TRBV6-5 with TRBJ2-1; 9 bases agree with TRBD2. J lost 7 bases, V lost 3 bases, and 7 bases had no gene match. The CDR3 loop spans 15 amino acids. Germline V gene data show CDR1 as MNHEY and CDR2 as SVGAGI. The CDR3 bases are TGTGCCAGCAGTTATGGGGCGGGAGGGACGAATGAGCAGTTCTTC. Amino acids: CASSYGAGGTNEQFF.

The genes are TRBV28 and TRBJ1-5; tentatively, D is TRBD1 (6 bases). Trimming left V 6 bases short and J 3 bases short, with 12 bases between. CDR1 and CDR2 from the germline V gene are MDHEN and SYDVKM. CDR3 length: 14 residues. Written as DNA, the CDR3 is TGTGCCAGCAGCGATACAGGGTACAATCAGCCCCAGCATTTT. This gives the protein CASSDTGYNQPQHF.

The chain joins TRBV4-3 to TRBJ2-5; weak D call: TRBD1 (5 bases). The V end lost 0 bases, the J end lost 9 bases, and 17 bases lay between the germline ends. CDR3 length: 15 amino acids. Germline V gene sequence: CDR1 LGHNA, CDR2 YSLEER. Here the CDR3 DNA reads TGCGCCAGCAGCCAAGAGAGAGGCACGCTCAGGGCCCAGTACTTC. Protein sequence: CASSQERGTLRAQYF.

The rearrangement joins TRBV27 to TRBJ2-7, with 10 bases identical to TRBD2. V was pared by 4 bases and J by 7 bases, with 7 bases of the junction left unmatched. There are 14 residues in the CDR3. Germline values: CDR1 MNHEY, CDR2 SMNVEV (reference sequence). Here the CDR3 reads CASSSLAGAGEQYF. CDR3 nucleotide sequence: TGTGCCAGCAGTTCCCTAGCGGGAGCCGGGGAGCAGTACTTC.

The rearrangement uses TRBV7-2 and TRBJ1-6, with a tentative D call TRBD1 (6 bases). CDR1 is SGHTA and CDR2 is FQGNSA in the germline V gene. The CDR3 totals 13 residues. V was trimmed by 5 bases and J by 8 bases, leaving 10 bases between them. The CDR3: CASSEHRDSPLHF. The CDR3 DNA is TGTGCCAGCAGCGAACACAGGGATTCACCCCTCCACTTT.

This clone has a handful of counts. The V and J genes are TRBV19 and TRBJ1-1, with no clear D. This CDR3 region has 14 residues. Germline loops: CDR1 LNHDA, CDR2 SQIVND (reference sequence). V lost 4 bases, J lost 1 base, and 10 bases lay in between. The CDR3 nucleotides are TGTGCCAGTAGTACTTGGACGGAGAACACTGAAGCTTTCTTT. Translated, it gives CASSTWTENTEAFF.

This sequence joins TRBV5-1 and TRBJ2-1; 7 nucleotides agree with TRBD2. Per the germline V gene, CDR1 is SGHRS and CDR2 is YFSETQ. The CDR3 runs to 14 residues. The V and J ends lost 3 bases and 9 bases, in that order; junction bases with no gene match: 9. CDR3 sequence reads: CASSSKRGGSEQFF. Written as DNA, the CDR3 is TGCGCCAGCAGCTCTAAGCGGGGAGGAAGTGAGCAGTTCTTC.

The sample holds a few counts of this clone. The rearrangement joins TRBV11-2 to TRBJ2-7; 7 positions match TRBD1. This CDR3 spans 13 amino acids. The ends lost 2 bases at V and 7 bases at J; junction bases unmatched: 5. Germline values: CDR1 SGHAT, CDR2 FQNNGV. CDR3 in DNA: TGTGCCAGCAGCTTAACAGGGGATGGAGAGCAGTACTTC. Protein sequence: CASSLTGDGEQYF.

This chain joins TRBV7-2 and TRBJ2-2; 7 bases match TRBD2. The CDR3 has 14 residues. Losses at the gene ends were 1 base for V and 7 bases for J; bases not matched to a gene: 3. Germline V gene sequence: CDR1 SGHTA, CDR2 FQGNSA. This CDR3 reads CASSLVAGSGELFF. The CDR3 DNA follows: TGTGCCAGCAGCTTAGTAGCGGGCAGCGGGGAGCTGTTTTTT.

This clone was counted a single time. The chain couples TRBV6-6 to TRBJ2-2; the match to TRBD1 covers 8 bases. Trimming cost V 7 bases and J 0 bases; bases outside gene matches: 4. The CDR3 length is 15 residues. CDR1 and CDR2 from the germline V gene are MNHNY and SVGAGI (reference sequence). The CDR3 nucleotides are TGTGCCAGCAAACCGGACAGGGCGAACACCGGGGAGCTGTTTTTT. Amino acids: CASKPDRANTGELFF.

This sequence joins TRBV10-1 and TRBJ2-7; 8 bases match TRBD1. This CDR3 comprises 11 residues. V lost 8 bases and J lost 5; bases outside the gene matches: 2. CDR1 is WNHNN and CDR2 is SYGVQD in the germline V gene (reference sequence). The CDR3 nucleotides read TGCGCCAGCGACAGGGGCCACGAGCAGTACTTC. Translation gives CASDRGHEQYF.

This sequence joins TRBV6-5 and TRBJ2-7; weak D call: TRBD1 (5 bases). The V end lost 2 bases, the J end lost 11 bases, and 13 bases lay between the germline ends. The CDR3 runs 12 residues. CDR1 and CDR2 from the germline V gene are MNHEY and SVGAGI. The CDR3 region has the DNA TGTGCCAGCAGTTACAGGTGGGGCCTAGAGTACTTC. Amino acids: CASSYRWGLEYF.

The rearrangement uses TRBV9 and TRBJ2-2; the match to TRBD1 covers 7 bases. CDR1 and CDR2 (germline): SGDLS, YYNGEE. Trimming took 3 bases from V and 4 from J; bases not matched to a gene: 9. The CDR3 covers 16 residues. As DNA, the CDR3 is TGTGCCAGCAGCGCCCCCCTTGACAGGGCCACCGGGGAGCTGTTTTTT. This encodes CASSAPLDRATGELFF.

This clone was picked up a small number of times. This chain joins TRBV5-1 and TRBJ2-3; D remains unclear. Looked up from germline, CDR1 is SGHRS and CDR2 is YFSETQ. Trimming took 2 bases from V and 1 from J, leaving 8 bases between them. This CDR3 spans 14 amino acids. The CDR3 nucleotides are TGCGCCAGCAGCTTCGGCGGAGGCACAGATACGCAGTATTTT. It codes for CASSFGGGTDTQYF.